These 23 T cell receptor beta chains were all obtained from the same sample, sequenced in a study of liver allograft versus peripheral blood T cells (dated by TCRdb to about 2020). With respect to the entire study: T cell receptor repertoires present within transplanted livers were compared with repertoires in the peripheral blood of liver transplant recipients.

Sequencing was carried out with an Illumina MiSeq. In-frame beta chains were kept once TCRdb had trimmed the public reads at Q25 with fastp and called clones with MiXCR. Duplicate CDR3 protein sequences are folded into a single record with the most common DNA and genes. Recorded for this sample are some 7,800 distinct CDR3 sequences; roughly a sixth of them occurred a single time. More than 1.1% of the sample goes to the ten largest clones. Every receptor here comes from a human patient who had a liver transplant. In patients who had a transplant, some T cells may come from the graft donor.

This clonotype was seen ten or more times. The chain links TRBV14 to TRBJ1-3; D is undetermined. Germline V lookup: CDR1 SGHDN, CDR2 FVKESK. V was shortened by 8 bases and J by 2 bases, with 7 bases between the two germline ends. CDR3 length: 12 residues. CDR3 nucleotides: TGTGCCAGCGCCTCGACTGGAAACACCATATATTTT. Protein product: CASASTGNTIYF.

V gene TRBV20-1 combines with J gene TRBJ1-5, with TRBD1 as a possible D gene (5 bases). CDR3 size: 13 residues. Germline V lookup: CDR1 DFQATT, CDR2 SNEGSKA (reference sequence). Between the trimmed V and J ends, which lost 1 base and 7 bases, there was a span of 11 bases. CDR3 amino acids: CSARGQGNQPQHF. The CDR3 DNA follows: TGCAGTGCTAGAGGTCAGGGAAACCAGCCCCAGCATTTT.

This clonotype is termed medium-sized (0.01 to 0.1%). The rearrangement uses TRBV19 and TRBJ1-1, with TRBD1 matching over 7 bases. CDR1 and CDR2 (germline): LNHDA, SQIVND (reference sequence). The CDR3 covers 15 residues. Losses at the gene ends were 6 bases for V and 0 bases for J; bases not matched to a gene: 7. CDR3 sequence: CASRKTGSMNTEAFF. CDR3 coding DNA: TGTGCCAGTAGGAAGACAGGGTCCATGAACACTGAAGCTTTCTTT.

This clonotype is termed medium-sized (0.01 to 0.1%). The V and J genes are TRBV18 and TRBJ1-4; D is undetermined. The germline V and J ends were trimmed by 4 bases and 0 bases, with 3 bases remaining between them. The germline V gene has CDR1 KGHSH and CDR2 LQKENI. The CDR3 extends over 13 amino acids. This chain's CDR3 is CASSLTTNEKLFF. CDR3 DNA sequence: TGTGCCAGCTCACTAACAACTAATGAAAAACTGTTTTTT.

In this sample, this clonotype is medium-sized (0.01 to 0.1%). This CDR3 is CASSPLEAGGPNEQFF. The CDR3 region has the DNA TGTGCCAGCAGCCCTCTGGAAGCGGGGGGGCCTAATGAGCAGTTCTTC. The rearrangement uses TRBV7-2 and TRBJ2-1; 10 nucleotides line up with TRBD2. CDR1 is SGHTA, CDR2 FQGNSA, per germline. The CDR3 length is 16 residues. With 5 bases clipped from V and 7 bases from J, the junction kept 11 bases outside the gene matches. The whole variable domain, remainder taken from reference TRBV7-2 and TRBJ2-1, is GAGVSQSPSNKVTEKGKDVELRCDPISGHTALYWYRQSLGQGLEFLIYFQGNSAPDKSGLPSDRFSAERTGGSVSTLTIQRTQQEDSAVYLCASSPLEAGGPNEQFFGPGTRLTVL.

As DNA, the CDR3 is TGTGCCAGAAGCCTGGGACAGGGGATCACTGAAGCTTTCTTT. Its protein is CARSLGQGITEAFF. The chain joins TRBV5-3 to TRBJ1-1, with 10 bases aligning to TRBD1. TRBV5-3 is given ORF status, its function remaining uncertain. This CDR3 spans 14 amino acids. Losses at the gene ends were 4 bases for V and 4 bases for J; bases not matched to a gene: 4.

This clonotype has only a few counts. The V gene is TRBV20-1, the J gene TRBJ2-7, with 8 bases fitting TRBD2. CDR1 DFQATT and CDR2 SNEGSKA come from the germline V gene (reference sequence). The CDR3 runs 14 residues. J gave up 0 bases and V 6 bases, and 7 bases lay outside the gene matches. The CDR3: CSAVLAAVSYEQYF. The CDR3 DNA is TGCAGTGCCGTACTAGCGGCTGTCTCCTACGAGCAGTACTTC.

This clonotype counts as medium-sized. CDR3 residues: CASRSPPGRANYGYTF. The CDR3 coding sequence is TGTGCCAGTAGATCTCCCCCGGGGAGGGCTAACTATGGCTACACCTTC. This chain links TRBV19 with TRBJ1-2; no definite D call. The CDR3 loop spans 16 amino acids. Germline V gene data show CDR1 as LNHDA and CDR2 as SQIVND (reference sequence). V lost 6 bases, J lost 0 bases, and 17 bases lay in between.

This clonotype is medium-sized in the sample. The chain links TRBV18 to TRBJ1-1, with D possibly matching TRBD1 (5 bases). The V gene's germline CDR1 is KGHSH and CDR2 LQKENI. Trimming shortened V by 3 bases and J by 1 base, and 15 bases separated the two germline ends. The CDR3 totals 16 residues. CDR3 DNA: TGTGCCAGCTCACCGCGGGGGGGAGGAGGGAACACTGAAGCTTTCTTT. Protein sequence: CASSPRGGGGNTEAFF.

This clonotype has only a few counts. This chain joins TRBV5-4 and TRBJ2-7; 7 bases are shared with TRBD2. The CDR3 length is 15 residues. CDR1 is SGHNT, CDR2 YYREEE, per germline (reference sequence). The trim removed 0 bases at V and 7 bases at J, leaving 10 bases unmatched. The CDR3 region is CASSLAGGGTGEQYF. In nucleotides, the CDR3 is TGTGCCAGCAGCTTGGCCGGCGGGGGTACGGGGGAGCAGTACTTC.

Of note for this clonotype: Only one base separates this from a far larger clonotype, so it likely reflects a read error. The chain recombines TRBV10-3 with TRBJ1-6; no clear D. Germline CDR1 reads ENHRY; CDR2 reads SYGVKD. Between the trimmed V and J ends, which lost 4 bases and 9 bases, there was a span of 16 bases. The CDR3 totals 15 residues. This CDR3 reads CAISATFAYRSPLHF. CDR3 nucleotide sequence: TGTGCCATCAGTGCGACATTCGCCTACCGTTCACCCCTCCACTTT.

With regard to this clonotype: This probably arose from a read error, given a far larger clone one base away. CDR3 protein: CAISEGTVPYNSPLHF. CDR3 DNA sequence: TGTGCCATCAGTGAAGGGACAGTACCCTATAATTCACCCCTCCACTTT. The chain joins TRBV10-3 to TRBJ1-6; 7 nucleotides agree with TRBD1. Germline values: CDR1 ENHRY, CDR2 SYGVKD. V lost 3 bases, J lost 2 bases, and 4 bases stayed unmatched. This CDR3 has 16 residues.

This chain links TRBV10-3 with TRBJ1-6, with TRBD1 matching 9 bases. This CDR3 has 15 residues. The germline CDR1 and CDR2 sequences are ENHRY and SYGVKD. The J segment lost 6 bases and the V segment lost 10 bases, leaving 10 bases of the junction unmatched. The CDR3 spells CASTRGDRVNSPLHF. The CDR3 region has the DNA TGTGCCAGTACGAGGGGGGACAGGGTTAATTCACCCCTCCACTTT.

This clonotype is large within its sample. The chain links TRBV18 to TRBJ1-5; tentative D call: TRBD1 (6 bases). This CDR3 has 14 amino acids. Germline V CDR1 and CDR2: KGHSH, LQKENI. Trimming took off 6 bases at V and 4 bases at J, with 13 bases between the two ends. The CDR3 DNA reads TGTGCCAGCTCCTCCGGGACAAGAAATCAGCCCCAGCATTTT. Protein product: CASSSGTRNQPQHF. The full variable domain, with the rest looked up from reference TRBV18 and TRBJ1-5, is NAGVMQNPRHLVRRRGQEARLRCSPMKGHSHVYWYRQLPEEGLKFMVYLQKENIIDESGMPKERFSAEFPKEGPSILRIQQVVRGDSAAYFCASSSGTRNQPQHFGDGTRLSIL.

This clonotype is medium-sized. This sequence joins TRBV6-1 and TRBJ1-4; TRBD1 aligns across 9 bases. The CDR3 length is 13 residues. Germline values: CDR1 MNHNS, CDR2 SASEGT. The V gene end was trimmed by 11 bases and the J gene end by 5 bases; junction bases not matched to a gene: 6. This chain's CDR3 is CAGNRGQNEKLFF. DNA of the CDR3: TGTGCCGGTAACAGGGGGCAGAATGAAAAACTGTTTTTT.

V gene TRBV28 combines with J gene TRBJ1-5; D uncertain. This CDR3 region has 12 residues. V was pared by 9 bases and J by 5 bases, with 11 bases between. Germline CDR1 and CDR2: MDHEN and SYDVKM. CDR3 sequence (DNA): TGTGCCAGTAGAGGACCATATCAGCCCCAGCATTTT. As protein: CASRGPYQPQHF.

The chain uses TRBV11-2 and TRBJ2-7, with D possibly being TRBD1 (5 bases). V was pared by 4 bases and J by 3 bases, with 7 bases between. This CDR3 spans 12 amino acids. The V gene's germline CDR1 is SGHAT and CDR2 FQNNGV. The CDR3 protein is CASSSQGYEQYF. The CDR3 nucleotides read TGTGCCAGCAGCTCCCAGGGCTACGAGCAGTACTTC.

This clonotype was picked up a small number of times. J is TRBJ2-7 and V is TRBV6-5; 8 nucleotides align to TRBD1. Germline V gene sequence: CDR1 MNHEY, CDR2 SVGAGI. CDR3 size: 13 residues. V dropped 0 bases and J dropped 11; count of bases not matched to a gene: 6. The CDR3 region is CASSYSPRDRKYF. The CDR3 nucleotides are TGTGCCAGCAGTTACTCGCCACGGGACAGGAAGTACTTC.

The rearrangement links TRBV15 to TRBJ1-5; D is undetermined. V lost 1 base and J 12 bases, leaving 10 bases between the germline ends. The CDR3 spans 12 residues. Looked up from germline, CDR1 is LNHNV and CDR2 is YYDKDF (reference sequence). Written as DNA, the CDR3 is TGTGCCACCAGCAGAGGGTCGGAGGGCCAGCATTTT. Translating it yields CATSRGSEGQHF.

The J gene is TRBJ2-5, the V gene TRBV20-1; 11 bases match TRBD2. The germline CDR1 and CDR2 sequences are DFQATT and SNEGSKA (reference sequence). The ends lost 5 bases at V and 7 bases at J; junction bases unmatched: 12. This CDR3 has 15 amino acids. DNA of the CDR3: TGCAGTGCTGCCGTAGCGGGGGGGACCCCAGGGACCCAGTACTTC. Translation gives CSAAVAGGTPGTQYF.

This clonotype was picked up many times. The V gene is TRBV25-1, the J gene TRBJ1-4; no firm D call. This CDR3 contains 11 residues. CDR1 is MGHDK, CDR2 SYGVNS, per germline. V lost 0 bases and J 8 bases, leaving 1 base between the germline ends. CDR3 sequence reads: CASSEYEKLFF. CDR3 bases: TGTGCCAGCAGTGAATACGAAAAACTGTTTTTT. The complete variable domain, with remaining parts taken from reference TRBV25-1 and TRBJ1-4, reads EADIYQTPRYLVIGTGKKITLECSQTMGHDKMYWYQQDPGMELHLIHYSYGVNSTEKGDLSSESTVSRIRTEHFPLTLESARPSHTSQYLCASSEYEKLFFGSGTQLSVL.

This clonotype showed up just a few times. This chain joins TRBV7-2 and TRBJ2-3; D unresolved. Trimming pared 5 bases from V and 1 base from J, leaving 10 bases between. Germline CDR1 SGHTA, CDR2 FQGNSA. This CDR3 contains 14 residues. CDR3 bases: TGTGCCAGCAGCCCCGGCCCCGGCACAGATACGCAGTATTTT. It translates to CASSPGPGTDTQYF.

V is TRBV6-5 and J is TRBJ1-2; the match to TRBD1 covers 7 bases. The CDR3 has 13 residues. V was clipped by 6 bases and J by 3 bases; unmatched bases: 4. The germline V gene has CDR1 MNHEY and CDR2 SVGAGI. The CDR3 sequence is CASSLQGYYGYTF. The CDR3 DNA reads TGTGCCAGCAGCCTACAGGGGTACTATGGCTACACCTTC.